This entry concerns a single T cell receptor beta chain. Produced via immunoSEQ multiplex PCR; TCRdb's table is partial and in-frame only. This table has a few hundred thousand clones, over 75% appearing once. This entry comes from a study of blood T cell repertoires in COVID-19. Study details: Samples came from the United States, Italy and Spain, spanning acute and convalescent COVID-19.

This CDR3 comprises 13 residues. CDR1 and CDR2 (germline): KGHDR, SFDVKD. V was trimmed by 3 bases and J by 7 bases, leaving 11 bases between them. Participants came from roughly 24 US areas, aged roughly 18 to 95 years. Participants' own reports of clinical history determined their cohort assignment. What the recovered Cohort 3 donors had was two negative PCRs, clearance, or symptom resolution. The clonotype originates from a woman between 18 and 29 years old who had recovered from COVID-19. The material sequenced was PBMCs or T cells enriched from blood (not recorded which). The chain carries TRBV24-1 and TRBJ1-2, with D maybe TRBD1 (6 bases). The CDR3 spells CATSDTGNSGYTF. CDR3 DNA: TGTGCCACCAGTGATACAGGGAACAGTGGCTACACCTTC.